This TCR beta chain was obtained from a study of regulatory and conventional T cells in RAG deficiency. Profiled with immunoSEQ multiplex PCR; TCRdb holds only in-frame clones, not every one. The sample carries tens of thousands of clones, roughly 96% recorded once. For this clone: Its antigen is undetermined.

Genomic DNA came from blood conventional CD4+ T cells gated CD25-low CD127-high. Trimming shortened V by 2 bases and J by 3 bases, and 20 bases separated the two germline ends. Per the germline V gene, CDR1 is LGHNA and CDR2 is YNFKEQ. This CDR3 is built from 17 residues. Study results and caveats: Control T-cell subsets had markedly higher Shannon entropy and lower Simpson indices than RAG-deficient patients. These Omenn syndrome Treg sorts may hold peripherally activated cells instead.

Another study also made use of these data, one on regulatory T cells. That source reports: Primers: 52 TRBV forward and 13 TRBJ reverse.

Sequencing was done on a sample of CD25- CD4+ T cells sorted from blood. This TCR came from a human donor in good health. V gene TRBV4-2 combines with J gene TRBJ2-7; possibly TRBD2 for D (6 bases). CDR3 sequence reads: CASSQPRQGSGYYEQYF. For the CDR3, the DNA is TGTGCCAGCAGCCAACCACGTCAGGGTAGCGGATACTACGAGCAGTACTTC.